This is a list of T cell receptor beta chains from one sample in a study of early T cells in non-severe SARS-CoV-2 infection. TCRdb reprocessed the 5' RACE reads via MiXCR and lists one record per CDR3 protein. The data hold tens of thousands of distinct CDR3 sequences, with roughly 7.9% observed a single time. The material sequenced was whole blood, taken at baseline. These receptors all stem from an adult who was a healthcare worker with PCR-confirmed SARS-CoV-2 infection or an uninfected control (not recorded which). Each CDR3 is given with its conserved first and last residue. Each record gives: D gene, clone size, V gene, J gene, CDR3 length, CDR3 protein, CDR3 DNA. D genes are given only for firm matches. The size of a clone is reported for some rows only, either as once, few or many, or as a class for expanded clones.

d_call: -
clone_size: few
v_call: TRBV27
j_call: TRBJ2-1
cdr3_length: 14
cdr3_aa: CASSRDSSYNEQFF
cdr3_nt: TGTGCCAGCAGTAGGGATAGCTCCTACAATGAGCAGTTCTTC

d_call: TRBD2
clone_size: -
v_call: TRBV2
j_call: TRBJ2-1
cdr3_length: 15
cdr3_aa: CASTLTSGANNEQFF
cdr3_nt: TGTGCCAGCACCTTGACTAGCGGGGCTAACAATGAGCAGTTCTTC

d_call: -
clone_size: many
v_call: TRBV20-1
j_call: TRBJ2-5
cdr3_length: 14
cdr3_aa: CSAVGAESQETQYF
cdr3_nt: TGCAGTGCGGTCGGGGCCGAATCTCAAGAGACCCAGTACTTC

d_call: -
clone_size: few
v_call: TRBV30
j_call: TRBJ1-5
cdr3_length: 12
cdr3_aa: CASTTGNQPQHF
cdr3_nt: TGTGCCTCCACGACGGGCAATCAGCCCCAGCATTTT

d_call: -
clone_size: many
v_call: TRBV5-5
j_call: TRBJ2-1
cdr3_length: 14
cdr3_aa: CASNLGEQGNEQFF
cdr3_nt: TGTGCCAGCAACCTGGGGGAACAGGGAAATGAGCAGTTCTTC

d_call: -
clone_size: few
v_call: TRBV30
j_call: TRBJ2-4
cdr3_length: 17
cdr3_aa: CAWSAPDSVVAKNIQYF
cdr3_nt: TGTGCCTGGAGTGCCCCCGACAGCGTGGTAGCCAAAAACATTCAGTACTTC

d_call: -
clone_size: -
v_call: TRBV7-2
j_call: TRBJ1-4
cdr3_length: 15
cdr3_aa: CASSRRPGEREKLFF
cdr3_nt: TGTGCCAGCAGCAGACGACCGGGTGAGAGGGAAAAACTGTTTTTT

d_call: -
clone_size: many
v_call: TRBV29-1
j_call: TRBJ2-7
cdr3_length: 11
cdr3_aa: CSVGGSYEQYF
cdr3_nt: TGCAGCGTTGGGGGGTCCTACGAGCAGTACTTC

d_call: -
clone_size: -
v_call: TRBV10-3
j_call: TRBJ1-5
cdr3_length: 16
cdr3_aa: CAISESGAYSNQPQHF
cdr3_nt: TGTGCCATCAGTGAATCAGGAGCTTATAGCAATCAGCCCCAGCATTTT

d_call: -
clone_size: -
v_call: TRBV10-3
j_call: TRBJ1-4
cdr3_length: 14
cdr3_aa: CAIREGPTNEKLFF
cdr3_nt: TGTGCCATCAGAGAAGGACCAACTAATGAAAAACTGTTTTTT

d_call: -
clone_size: -
v_call: TRBV5-5
j_call: TRBJ2-1
cdr3_length: 15
cdr3_aa: CASSSGVGGHNEQFF
cdr3_nt: TGTGCCAGCAGCTCTGGCGTGGGGGGCCACAATGAGCAGTTCTTC

d_call: -
clone_size: few
v_call: TRBV4-1
j_call: TRBJ1-1
cdr3_length: 16
cdr3_aa: CASRRGPRASDTEAFF
cdr3_nt: TGCGCCAGCCGTCGGGGGCCTAGGGCGTCTGACACTGAAGCTTTCTTT

d_call: -
clone_size: few
v_call: TRBV20-1
j_call: TRBJ2-5
cdr3_length: 14
cdr3_aa: CSARVGALKETQYF
cdr3_nt: TGCAGTGCCAGAGTGGGTGCCCTAAAAGAGACCCAGTACTTC

d_call: -
clone_size: few
v_call: TRBV5-1
j_call: TRBJ1-3
cdr3_length: 15
cdr3_aa: CASSLERSPGNTIYF
cdr3_nt: TGCGCCAGCAGCTTGGAAAGGTCCCCTGGAAACACCATATATTTT

d_call: -
clone_size: -
v_call: TRBV14
j_call: TRBJ2-3
cdr3_length: 15
cdr3_aa: CASSHEHQGSDTQYF
cdr3_nt: TGTGCCAGCAGCCATGAGCATCAGGGATCAGATACGCAGTATTTT

d_call: -
clone_size: -
v_call: TRBV11-2
j_call: TRBJ2-3
cdr3_length: 16
cdr3_aa: CASSLGLGGSTDTQYF
cdr3_nt: TGTGCCAGCAGCTTAGGTCTAGGCGGAAGCACAGATACGCAGTATTTT

d_call: TRBD1
clone_size: -
v_call: TRBV20-1
j_call: TRBJ2-5
cdr3_length: 15
cdr3_aa: CSACLGQGSEETQYF
cdr3_nt: TGCAGTGCTTGCCTGGGACAGGGCTCTGAAGAGACCCAGTACTTC

d_call: -
clone_size: many
v_call: TRBV15
j_call: TRBJ2-3
cdr3_length: 10
cdr3_aa: CATGRDTQYF
cdr3_nt: TGTGCCACGGGTAGGGATACGCAGTATTTT

d_call: TRBD1
clone_size: few
v_call: TRBV29-1
j_call: TRBJ1-6
cdr3_length: 14
cdr3_aa: CSVTFLTGDSPLHF
cdr3_nt: TGCAGCGTTACTTTTCTGACAGGGGATTCACCCCTCCACTTT

d_call: -
clone_size: -
v_call: TRBV6-5
j_call: TRBJ1-4
cdr3_length: 16
cdr3_aa: CASSYSLSGRGEKLFF
cdr3_nt: TGTGCCAGCAGTTACTCCCTGTCAGGTCGGGGTGAAAAACTGTTTTTT

d_call: -
clone_size: few
v_call: TRBV11-2
j_call: TRBJ2-7
cdr3_length: 15
cdr3_aa: CASSLVGKRSYEQYF
cdr3_nt: TGTGCCAGCAGCTTAGTAGGGAAAAGGTCCTACGAGCAGTACTTC

d_call: -
clone_size: few
v_call: TRBV20-1
j_call: TRBJ1-1
cdr3_length: 14
cdr3_aa: CSARETWRDTEAFF
cdr3_nt: TGCAGTGCTAGAGAGACTTGGCGGGACACTGAAGCTTTCTTT

d_call: -
clone_size: few
v_call: TRBV6-5
j_call: TRBJ1-1
cdr3_length: 14
cdr3_aa: CASSARGGGTEAFF
cdr3_nt: TGTGCCAGCAGTGCCAGGGGAGGAGGCACTGAAGCTTTCTTT

d_call: TRBD1
clone_size: few
v_call: TRBV28
j_call: TRBJ2-7
cdr3_length: 15
cdr3_aa: CASSHDRAGSYEQYF
cdr3_nt: TGTGCCAGCAGTCATGACAGGGCTGGTTCCTACGAGCAGTACTTC

d_call: -
clone_size: -
v_call: TRBV25-1
j_call: TRBJ2-1
cdr3_length: 16
cdr3_aa: CASSEYRGSSYNEQFF
cdr3_nt: TGTGCCAGCAGTGAATATAGGGGGAGCTCCTACAATGAGCAGTTCTTC

d_call: -
clone_size: -
v_call: TRBV27
j_call: TRBJ1-6
cdr3_length: 13
cdr3_aa: CASSPPGNSPLHF
cdr3_nt: TGTGCCAGCAGTCCCCCGGGGAATTCACCCCTCCACTTT

d_call: -
clone_size: many
v_call: TRBV7-6
j_call: TRBJ2-7
cdr3_length: 15
cdr3_aa: CASSLETAKRYEQYF
cdr3_nt: TGTGCCAGCAGCTTAGAAACGGCAAAACGCTACGAGCAGTACTTC

d_call: -
clone_size: -
v_call: TRBV12-3/TRBV12-4
j_call: TRBJ2-1
cdr3_length: 15
cdr3_aa: CASSPRTSSYNEQFF
cdr3_nt: TGTGCCAGCAGCCCAAGGACTTCTTCCTACAATGAGCAGTTCTTC

d_call: -
clone_size: -
v_call: TRBV12-5
j_call: TRBJ2-2
cdr3_length: 13
cdr3_aa: CASGYQDGRELFF
cdr3_nt: TGTGCTAGTGGTTACCAGGATGGGCGGGAGCTGTTTTTT

d_call: TRBD1
clone_size: many
v_call: TRBV20-1
j_call: TRBJ1-5
cdr3_length: 14
cdr3_aa: CSTDRAIWNQPQHF
cdr3_nt: TGCAGTACAGACAGGGCGATATGGAATCAGCCCCAGCATTTT

d_call: -
clone_size: many
v_call: TRBV11-2
j_call: TRBJ2-7
cdr3_length: 15
cdr3_aa: CASSLYDSKAYEQYF
cdr3_nt: TGTGCCAGCAGCTTATATGACAGCAAGGCCTACGAGCAGTACTTC

d_call: TRBD1
clone_size: -
v_call: TRBV6-6
j_call: TRBJ1-1
cdr3_length: 14
cdr3_aa: CASSTTQGATEAFF
cdr3_nt: TGTGCCAGCAGTACAACACAGGGGGCGACTGAAGCTTTCTTT

d_call: -
clone_size: -
v_call: TRBV28
j_call: TRBJ2-7
cdr3_length: 14
cdr3_aa: CASSEDGATYEQYF
cdr3_nt: TGTGCCAGCAGTGAGGATGGGGCGACCTACGAGCAGTACTTC

d_call: -
clone_size: few
v_call: TRBV7-6
j_call: TRBJ2-1
cdr3_length: 15
cdr3_aa: CASSLSGRPYNEQFF
cdr3_nt: TGTGCCAGCAGCCTTAGCGGAAGGCCCTACAATGAGCAGTTCTTC

d_call: -
clone_size: -
v_call: TRBV4-1
j_call: TRBJ1-2
cdr3_length: 14
cdr3_aa: CASSQDPLDYGYTF
cdr3_nt: TGCGCCAGCAGCCAAGATCCCCTGGACTATGGCTACACCTTC

d_call: -
clone_size: -
v_call: TRBV5-6
j_call: TRBJ2-6
cdr3_length: 17
cdr3_aa: CASSLRPYSSGANVLTF
cdr3_nt: TGTGCCAGCAGCTTGCGTCCTTACTCCTCTGGGGCCAACGTCCTGACTTTC

d_call: TRBD2
clone_size: -
v_call: TRBV12-3/TRBV12-4
j_call: TRBJ2-5
cdr3_length: 16
cdr3_aa: CASVAGDSGGRETQYF
cdr3_nt: TGTGCCAGCGTTGCGGGCGATAGCGGGGGGAGGGAGACCCAGTACTTC

d_call: -
clone_size: many
v_call: TRBV27
j_call: TRBJ2-2
cdr3_length: 14
cdr3_aa: CASSLQPGTGELFF
cdr3_nt: TGTGCCAGCAGTTTACAGCCAGGCACCGGGGAGCTGTTTTTT

d_call: -
clone_size: -
v_call: TRBV6-2/TRBV6-3
j_call: TRBJ2-1
cdr3_length: 14
cdr3_aa: CASTLRGIDNEQFF
cdr3_nt: TGTGCCAGCACCTTAAGGGGCATCGACAATGAGCAGTTCTTC

d_call: -
clone_size: -
v_call: TRBV20-1
j_call: TRBJ2-3
cdr3_length: 14
cdr3_aa: CSASLQPSTDTQYF
cdr3_nt: TGCAGTGCTAGCTTACAGCCTAGCACAGATACGCAGTATTTT

d_call: -
clone_size: many
v_call: TRBV11-2
j_call: TRBJ2-1
cdr3_length: 14
cdr3_aa: CASSQVAVHNEQFF
cdr3_nt: TGTGCCAGCAGCCAGGTAGCGGTCCACAATGAGCAGTTCTTC

d_call: -
clone_size: many
v_call: TRBV29-1
j_call: TRBJ2-5
cdr3_length: 13
cdr3_aa: CSVPPQGRETQYF
cdr3_nt: TGCAGCGTGCCGCCTCAGGGTCGGGAGACCCAGTACTTC

d_call: -
clone_size: few
v_call: TRBV6-6
j_call: TRBJ2-2
cdr3_length: 16
cdr3_aa: CASSYSAEINTGELFF
cdr3_nt: TGTGCCAGCAGTTACTCGGCAGAAATTAACACCGGGGAGCTGTTTTTT

d_call: TRBD1
clone_size: many
v_call: TRBV29-1
j_call: TRBJ1-2
cdr3_length: 12
cdr3_aa: CSVSQGDYGYTF
cdr3_nt: TGCAGCGTTTCACAGGGGGACTATGGCTACACCTTC

d_call: -
clone_size: many
v_call: TRBV12-3/TRBV12-4
j_call: TRBJ2-7
cdr3_length: 15
cdr3_aa: CASSPLTAQPYEQYF
cdr3_nt: TGTGCCAGCAGTCCACTAACAGCACAGCCCTACGAGCAGTACTTC

d_call: -
clone_size: -
v_call: TRBV7-9
j_call: TRBJ2-3
cdr3_length: 13
cdr3_aa: CASSRLVSDTQYF
cdr3_nt: TGTGCCAGCAGCCGACTAGTGTCAGATACGCAGTATTTT

d_call: TRBD1
clone_size: many
v_call: TRBV4-1
j_call: TRBJ2-1
cdr3_length: 16
cdr3_aa: CASSHETGGKHNEQFF
cdr3_nt: TGCGCCAGCAGCCACGAAACAGGGGGGAAACACAATGAGCAGTTCTTC

d_call: TRBD2
clone_size: few
v_call: TRBV2
j_call: TRBJ2-1
cdr3_length: 16
cdr3_aa: CASSEWASGVDNEQFF
cdr3_nt: TGTGCCAGCAGTGAATGGGCTAGCGGGGTTGACAATGAGCAGTTCTTC

d_call: -
clone_size: many
v_call: TRBV5-6
j_call: TRBJ1-6
cdr3_length: 15
cdr3_aa: CASSLAGRGASPLHF
cdr3_nt: TGTGCCAGCAGCTTGGCCGGCAGGGGTGCTTCACCCCTCCACTTT

d_call: -
clone_size: few
v_call: TRBV21-1
j_call: TRBJ1-4
cdr3_length: 15
cdr3_aa: CAKGAQASTNEKLFF
cdr3_nt: TGTGCCAAGGGCGCCCAGGCCTCGACTAATGAAAAACTGTTTTTT

d_call: -
clone_size: -
v_call: TRBV11-2
j_call: TRBJ2-7
cdr3_length: 15
cdr3_aa: CASSLEAGNTYEQYF
cdr3_nt: TGTGCCAGCAGCCTAGAGGCGGGCAATACCTACGAGCAGTATTTC

d_call: -
clone_size: many
v_call: TRBV20-1
j_call: TRBJ2-3
cdr3_length: 14
cdr3_aa: CSGRAGGRADTQYF
cdr3_nt: TGCAGTGGGCGGGCCGGGGGGCGAGCAGATACGCAGTATTTT

d_call: -
clone_size: many
v_call: TRBV4-3
j_call: TRBJ1-6
cdr3_length: 16
cdr3_aa: CASSQEGFGGASPLHF
cdr3_nt: TGCGCCAGCAGCCAAGAAGGGTTTGGAGGGGCTTCACCCCTCCACTTT

d_call: -
clone_size: many
v_call: TRBV11-2
j_call: TRBJ1-1
cdr3_length: 14
cdr3_aa: CASSVGQGNTEAFF
cdr3_nt: TGTGCCAGCAGCGTGGGGCAGGGGAACACTGAAGCTTTCTTT